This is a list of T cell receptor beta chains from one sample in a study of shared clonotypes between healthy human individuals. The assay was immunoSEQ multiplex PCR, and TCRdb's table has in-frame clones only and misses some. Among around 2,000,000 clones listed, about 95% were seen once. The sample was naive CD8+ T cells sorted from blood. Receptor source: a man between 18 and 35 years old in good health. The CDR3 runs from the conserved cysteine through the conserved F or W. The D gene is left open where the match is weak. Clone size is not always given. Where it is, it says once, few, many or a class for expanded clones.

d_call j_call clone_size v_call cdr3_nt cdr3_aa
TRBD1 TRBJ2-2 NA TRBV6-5 TGTGCCAGCAGGCCCCGGGACAGGAACACCGGGGAGCTGTTTTTT CASRPRDRNTGELFF
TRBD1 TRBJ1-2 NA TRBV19 TGTGCCAGTAGTCCCGGACAGGGGCTCAACTATGGCTACACCTTC CASSPGQGLNYGYTF
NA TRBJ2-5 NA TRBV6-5 TGTGCCAGCAGTTACTCCGGGACTCTTCGAGAGACCCAGTACTTC CASSYSGTLRETQYF
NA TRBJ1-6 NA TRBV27 TGTGCCAGCAGGGAGGAAGGCACCTATAATTCACCCCTCCACTTT CASREEGTYNSPLHF
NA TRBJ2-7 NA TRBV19 TGTGCCAGTAGTCTCTACGAGCAGTACTTC CASSLYEQYF
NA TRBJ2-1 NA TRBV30 TGTGCCTGGAGTTTGACCGGGTCCCCCCTCGGTGAGCAGTTCTTC CAWSLTGSPLGEQFF
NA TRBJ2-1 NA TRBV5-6 TGTGCCAGCAGCTTGGGTGGGGGCGATGAGCAGTTCTTC CASSLGGGDEQFF
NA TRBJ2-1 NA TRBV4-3 TGCGCCAGCAGCCAAGTTCCGACTAAAAATGAGCAGTTCTTC CASSQVPTKNEQFF
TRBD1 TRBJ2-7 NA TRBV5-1 TGCGCCAGCAGCTCCGGGACAGGGACCGAGCAGTACTTC CASSSGTGTEQYF
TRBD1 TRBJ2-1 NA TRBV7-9 TGTGCCAGCAGTTCCTACCGGGACAGGGGGTCGGATGAGCAGTTCTTC CASSSYRDRGSDEQFF
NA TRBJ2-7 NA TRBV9 TGTGCCAGCAGCGTACTCACCAACTACGAGCAGTACTTC CASSVLTNYEQYF
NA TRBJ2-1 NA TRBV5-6 TGTGCCAGCAGCGTGGGGCCCAATGAGCAGTTCTTC CASSVGPNEQFF
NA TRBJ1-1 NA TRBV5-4 TGTGCCAGCAGCTTGGGCGGTCTGGCAAGGAACACTGAAGCTTTCTTT CASSLGGLARNTEAFF
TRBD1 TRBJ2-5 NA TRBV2 TGTGCCAGCAGGGGACAGACATACCAAGAGACCCAGTACTTC CASRGQTYQETQYF
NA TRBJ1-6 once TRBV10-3 TGTGCCATCAGTGAGGACGTACGTGTTAATTCACCCCTCCACTTT CAISEDVRVNSPLHF
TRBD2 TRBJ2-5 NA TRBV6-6 TGTGCCAGCAGTTACTCGGGGCGGGAGAGAGAGACCCAGTACTTC CASSYSGRERETQYF
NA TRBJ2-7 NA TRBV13 TGTGCCAGCAGCTCAGATCAGGGGAACGAGCAGTACTTC CASSSDQGNEQYF
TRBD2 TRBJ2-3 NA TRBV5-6 TGTGCCAGCAGCTTGGCGGGGGGAGGGACAGATACGCAGTATTTT CASSLAGGGTDTQYF
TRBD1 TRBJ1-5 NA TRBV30 TGTGCCTGGAGTGGAGGGACAGGGAATCAGCCCCAGCATTTT CAWSGGTGNQPQHF
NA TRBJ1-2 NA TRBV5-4 TGTGCCAGCACCCGGACGGGAACTAACTATGGCTACACCTTC CASTRTGTNYGYTF
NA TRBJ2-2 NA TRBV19 TGTGCCAGTAGTATGAGCGGACCCGGGGAGCTGTTTTTT CASSMSGPGELFF
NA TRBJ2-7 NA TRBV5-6 TGTGCCAGCAGCTTGGACACGTCCTACGAGCAGTACTTC CASSLDTSYEQYF
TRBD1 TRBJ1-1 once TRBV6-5 TGTGCCAGCAGTTCTACCCACACGACAGGGACTGAAGCTTTCTTT CASSSTHTTGTEAFF
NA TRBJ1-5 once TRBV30 TGTGCCTGGAGTGCAGGGGCCCACGGCAATCAGCCCCAGCATTTT CAWSAGAHGNQPQHF
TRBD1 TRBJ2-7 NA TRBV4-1 TGCGCCAGCAGCCAAGGGACAGGGGATTCCTACGAGCAGTACTTC CASSQGTGDSYEQYF
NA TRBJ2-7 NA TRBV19 TGTGCCAGTCAGGACAGCAGCTCCTACGAGCAGTACTTC CASQDSSSYEQYF
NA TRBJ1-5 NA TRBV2 TGTGCCAGCAGTGAACAGAATCAGCCCCAGCATTTT CASSEQNQPQHF